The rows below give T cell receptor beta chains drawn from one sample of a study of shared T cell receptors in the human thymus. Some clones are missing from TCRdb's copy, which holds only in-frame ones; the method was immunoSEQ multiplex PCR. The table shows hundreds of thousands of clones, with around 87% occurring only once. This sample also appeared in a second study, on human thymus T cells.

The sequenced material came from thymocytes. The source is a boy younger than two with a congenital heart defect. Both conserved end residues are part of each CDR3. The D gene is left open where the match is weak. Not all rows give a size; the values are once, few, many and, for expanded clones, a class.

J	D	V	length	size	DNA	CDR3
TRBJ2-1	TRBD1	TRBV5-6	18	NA	TGTGCCAGCAGCCAGGGACAGGGGGCAGTTCACCCTTACAATGAGCAGTTCTTC	CASSQGQGAVHPYNEQFF
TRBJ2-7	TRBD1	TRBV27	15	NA	TGTGCCAGCAGTTTACACAGGGGCGACTCCTACGAGCAGTACTTC	CASSLHRGDSYEQYF
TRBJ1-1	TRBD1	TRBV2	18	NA	TGTGCCAGCAAAGGCAACCGGACAGGGAATTTTATGAACACTGAAGCTTTCTTT	CASKGNRTGNFMNTEAFF
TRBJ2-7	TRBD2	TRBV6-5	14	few	TGTGCCAGCAGTTACTCCCTAGCGGGTCCCGAGCAGTACTTC	CASSYSLAGPEQYF
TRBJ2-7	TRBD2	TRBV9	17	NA	TGTGCCAGCAGCCCCGGGACTAGGGACGATCGGGGAGACGAGCAGTACTTC	CASSPGTRDDRGDEQYF
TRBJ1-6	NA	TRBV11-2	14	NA	TGTGCCAGCAGCTTACGCGCAGAGGGCTCACCCCTCCACTTT	CASSLRAEGSPLHF
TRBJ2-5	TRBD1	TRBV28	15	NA	TGTGCCAGCAGTTTATACGGGACAGGGTCAGAGACCCAGTACTTC	CASSLYGTGSETQYF
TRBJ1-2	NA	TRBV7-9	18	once	TGTGCCAGCAGCTTAGTTCGTATCCCGACAGGACAAAACTATGGCTACACCTTC	CASSLVRIPTGQNYGYTF
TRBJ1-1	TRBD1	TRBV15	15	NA	TGTGCCACCAGCGCCAGACAGGGTGCGGGCACTGAAGCTTTCTTT	CATSARQGAGTEAFF
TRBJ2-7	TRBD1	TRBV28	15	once	TGTGCCAGCAGTTCTCACAGGGGGCTGAACTACGAGCAGTACTTC	CASSSHRGLNYEQYF
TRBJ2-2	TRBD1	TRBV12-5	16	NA	TGTGCTAGTGGTCAGCCGGGACAGGGTAACACCGGGGAGCTGTTTTTT	CASGQPGQGNTGELFF
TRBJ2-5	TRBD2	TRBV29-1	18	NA	TGCAGCGTCACTAAGCCTCGAGCGGGGGGCCTCCACCAAGAGACCCAGTACTTC	CSVTKPRAGGLHQETQYF
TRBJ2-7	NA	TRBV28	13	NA	TGTGCCAGCAGTCCGGACTTACCCTACGAGCAGTACTTC	CASSPDLPYEQYF
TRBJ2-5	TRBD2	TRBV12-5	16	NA	TGTGCTAGTGGTGAATATAGCGGGAGAGCTCAGGAGACCCAGTACTTC	CASGEYSGRAQETQYF
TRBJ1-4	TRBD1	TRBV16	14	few	TGTGCCAGCAGCCAACCGGGACAGACCGAAAAACTGTTTTTT	CASSQPGQTEKLFF
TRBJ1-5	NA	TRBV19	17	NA	TGTGCCAGTAGTATATCGTGGGAGGGGGTGGATAGTCAGCCCCAGCATTTT	CASSISWEGVDSQPQHF
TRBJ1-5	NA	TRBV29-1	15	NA	TGCAGCGTTGTGTGGGGAGAGGGAGATCATCAGCCCCAGCATTTT	CSVVWGEGDHQPQHF
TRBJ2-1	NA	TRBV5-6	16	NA	TGTGCCAGCAGCCACCCGACCGAGTCGAAATCACGGGGGCAGTTCTTC	CASSHPTESKSRGQFF
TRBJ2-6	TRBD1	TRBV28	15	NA	TGTGCCAGCAGTAAAGGGGGCGCTGGGGCCAACGTCCTGACTTTC	CASSKGGAGANVLTF
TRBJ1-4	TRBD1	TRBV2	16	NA	TGTGCCAGCAGTGACCAGGCACAGGGGTTAGATGAAAAACTGTTTTTT	CASSDQAQGLDEKLFF
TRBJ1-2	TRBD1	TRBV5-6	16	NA	TGTGCCAGCAGCCAGCTTGGGACAGGGGGACGGTATGGCTACACCTTC	CASSQLGTGGRYGYTF
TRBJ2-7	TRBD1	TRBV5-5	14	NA	TGTGCCAGCAGCCTGACAGGGGGCAACTACGAGCAGTACTTC	CASSLTGGNYEQYF
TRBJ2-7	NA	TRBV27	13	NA	TGTGCCAGCAGTTCCAGGGCTGGATACGAGCAGTACTTC	CASSSRAGYEQYF
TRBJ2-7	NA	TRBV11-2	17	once	TGTGCCAGCAGCCATTATAGGGGAGGCCTACCCTTGGGGGAGCAGTACTTC	CASSHYRGGLPLGEQYF
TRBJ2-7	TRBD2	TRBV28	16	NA	TGTGCCAGCAGCCAGGGCTATAGCGGGAGGGAATACGAGCAGTACTTC	CASSQGYSGREYEQYF
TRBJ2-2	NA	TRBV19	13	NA	TGTGCCAGTAAGGACACCCCGCGCGGGGAGCTGTTTTTT	CASKDTPRGELFF
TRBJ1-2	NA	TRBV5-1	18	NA	TGCGCCAGCAGAACCTCCTTTTACAGCTTCGGGGGTATCTATGGCTACACCTTC	CASRTSFYSFGGIYGYTF
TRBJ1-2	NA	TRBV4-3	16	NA	TGCGCCAGCAGCCAAGGTTACCGGGGAATTAACTATGGCTACACCTTC	CASSQGYRGINYGYTF
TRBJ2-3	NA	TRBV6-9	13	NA	TGTGCCAGCGGGTCCGAGGGCACAGATACGCAGTATTTT	CASGSEGTDTQYF
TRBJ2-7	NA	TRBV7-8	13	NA	TGTGCCAGCAGCTTAGCGCGAGTCTACGAGCAGTACTTC	CASSLARVYEQYF
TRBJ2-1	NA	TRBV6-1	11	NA	TGTGCCAGCAGTGAAACAGGGTTGCCGTTCTTC	CASSETGLPFF
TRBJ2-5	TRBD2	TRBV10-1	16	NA	TGCGCCAGCAGTGATGACAATAGCGGGAGGAGGGAGACCCAGTACTTC	CASSDDNSGRRETQYF
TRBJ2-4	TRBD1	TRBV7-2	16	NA	TGTGCCAGCAGCCTTGGACAGGGGGTAGCCAAAAACATTCAGTACTTC	CASSLGQGVAKNIQYF